The 8 T cell receptor beta chains below were found in one sample sequenced in a study of early T cells in non-severe SARS-CoV-2 infection. TCRdb reanalysed the 5' RACE reads using MiXCR and keeps one entry per CDR3 protein. The sample has 70,000 to 95,000 distinct CDR3 sequences; roughly a sixth are singletons. The sample was whole blood. These receptors were taken from an adult who was a healthcare worker with PCR-confirmed SARS-CoV-2 infection or an uninfected control (not recorded which).

The rearrangement links TRBV20-1 to TRBJ1-5; D not certain. There are 13 residues in the CDR3. Trimming stripped 6 bases from V and 4 bases from J, with 13 bases between. CDR1 is DFQATT and CDR2 is SNEGSKA in the germline V gene (reference sequence). DNA for the CDR3: TGCAGTGCAAGTTTGTCGTCGAATCAGCCCCAGCATTTT. This gives the protein CSASLSSNQPQHF.

This clonotype was detected a few times. V is TRBV2 and J is TRBJ2-7, with a tentative D call TRBD2 (5 bases). Germline V gives CDR1 SNHLY, CDR2 FYNNEI. The V end lost 6 bases, the J end lost 6 bases, and 15 bases lay between the germline ends. There are 13 residues in the CDR3. The CDR3 DNA is TGTGCCAGCAGCGCCTGGCCCCGGGGCGAGCAGTACTTC. This gives the protein CASSAWPRGEQYF.

This clonotype showed up just a few times. This sequence joins TRBV9 and TRBJ2-2; tentative D call: TRBD2 (5 bases). The CDR3 is 16 residues long. V lost 4 bases to trimming and J lost 7 bases, with 20 bases between them. In germline, CDR1 is SGDLS, CDR2 YYNGEE. The CDR3 protein is CASSPNSRSGYGELFF. The CDR3 coding sequence is TGTGCCAGCAGCCCCAACTCGCGGTCGGGGTACGGGGAGCTGTTTTTT.

In nucleotides, the CDR3 is TGTGCCAGCAGCCTTTGGGGGGACTACGGCACAGATACGCAGTATTTT. Amino acids: CASSLWGDYGTDTQYF. The V and J genes are TRBV3-1 and TRBJ2-3; 7 nucleotides align to TRBD2. J was trimmed by 1 base and V by 4 bases; bases with no gene match: 8. The CDR3 runs 16 residues. From germline, CDR1 is LGHDT and CDR2 YNNKEL (reference sequence).

In its sample, this clonotype was seen a few times. The J gene is TRBJ1-5, the V gene TRBV12-3 or TRBV12-4; weak D call: TRBD1 (6 bases). Trimming removed 6 bases from V and 7 bases from J, with 10 bases in between. CDR3 length: 12 amino acids. CDR3 sequence: CASRNGGQPQHF. Here the CDR3 DNA reads TGTGCCAGCAGAAATGGGGGCCAGCCCCAGCATTTT.

This clonotype appeared a few times. The chain couples TRBV30 to TRBJ1-1, with D maybe TRBD1 (6 bases). This CDR3 region has 12 residues. V lost 0 bases and J lost 4, with 6 bases in between. CDR1 is GTSNPN, CDR2 SVGIG, per germline (reference sequence). The CDR3 sequence is CAWSVGGTEAFF. DNA for the CDR3: TGTGCCTGGAGTGTAGGGGGCACTGAAGCTTTCTTT.

The chain has TRBV18 and TRBJ1-1; 11 bases align to TRBD1. Trimming at V came to 4 bases and at J to 3 bases, leaving 4 bases not matched to a gene. Per germline, CDR1 KGHSH and CDR2 LQKENI. This CDR3 has 15 residues. DNA for the CDR3: TGTGCCAGCTCACTAGGACAGGGGGCTTACACTGAAGCTTTCTTT. Encoded protein: CASSLGQGAYTEAFF.

The DNA for the CDR3 is TGTGCCAGCAGTTCCCCAGGGGACAGACTCGGGGAGCAGTACTTC. Protein product: CASSSPGDRLGEQYF. The V and J genes are TRBV6-5 and TRBJ2-7; 7 bases align to TRBD1. After removal of 4 bases from V and 7 bases from J, the junction contained 13 bases not matched to a gene. Per germline, CDR1 MNHEY and CDR2 SVGAGI. The CDR3 has 15 amino acids.